Shown below are 26 T cell receptor beta chains from a single sample sequenced in a study of vaccination and CD4 T cells after COVID-19. Which antigens these TCRs recognize remains unknown. Cultured CD4+ T-cell DNA underwent Oncomine TCR Beta short-read sequencing. TCRdb fed the PCR reads into MiXCR, producing one record per CDR3 protein. The sample yields around 19,000 distinct CDR3 sequences, less than 40% seen once. Time point given: late sampling 161 to 241 days after vaccination in a few convalescent patients. This sample's treatment: roughly 11-day PBMC culture with coronavirus spike peptide pools or control peptides (ViraFEST assay). This material consisted of CD4+ T cells from blood, cultured in vitro, taken about 7 months after SARS-CoV-2 vaccination. These receptors were taken from a human donor who had recovered from COVID-19.

The chain links TRBV20-1 to TRBJ2-6; the match to TRBD1 covers 8 bases. V trimming: 3 bases; J trimming: 4 bases; junction bases outside the gene matches: 5. CDR3 size: 15 residues. In germline, CDR1 is DFQATT, CDR2 SNEGSKA (reference sequence). CDR3 sequence (DNA): TGCAGTGCTAGCAGGGGGCTGGGGGGGGCCAACGTCCTGACTTTC. It codes for CSASRGLGGANVLTF.

The genes are TRBV6-2 or TRBV6-3 and TRBJ2-1; 11 bases map to TRBD2. The junction had 4 bases not matched to a gene; V was cut back by 6 bases and J by 0 bases. CDR1 and CDR2 (germline): MNHEY, SVGEGT. This CDR3 is 16 amino acids long. CDR3 sequence: CASRTTSGGSYNEQFF. DNA for the CDR3: TGTGCCAGCAGGACCACTAGCGGGGGCTCCTACAATGAGCAGTTCTTC.

This rearrangement joins TRBV6-1 to TRBJ2-7; 12 nucleotides align to TRBD2. Per germline, CDR1 MNHNS and CDR2 SASEGT. The CDR3 extends over 19 amino acids. V lost 5 bases and J lost 6; bases outside the gene matches: 20. As DNA, the CDR3 is TGTGCCAGCAGTAACCTCCGGACTAGCGGGATAAAGTTCGGGAGCGAGCAGTACTTC. Its translation: CASSNLRTSGIKFGSEQYF.

In its sample, this clonotype was seen a few times. V gene TRBV7-2 combines with J gene TRBJ2-7; 9 bases fit TRBD1. The length of the CDR3 is 17 residues. The J segment lost 6 bases and the V segment lost 4 bases, leaving 16 bases of the junction unmatched. CDR1 is SGHTA, CDR2 FQGNSA, per germline. CDR3 region: CASSSRLGQGLIPEQYF. In nucleotides, the CDR3 is TGTGCCAGCAGCTCTAGACTAGGACAGGGGTTGATTCCCGAGCAGTACTTC. Together with reference TRBV7-2 and TRBJ2-7, the CDR3 gives the full variable domain: GAGVSQSPSNKVTEKGKDVELRCDPISGHTALYWYRQSLGQGLEFLIYFQGNSAPDKSGLPSDRFSAERTGGSVSTLTIQRTQQEDSAVYLCASSSRLGQGLIPEQYFGPGTRLTVT.

The sample holds a few counts of this clonotype. The chain recombines TRBV29-1 with TRBJ1-5; D call uncertain. This CDR3 is built from 12 residues. Germline V gene sequence: CDR1 SQVTM, CDR2 ANQGSEA. The V and J ends lost 4 bases and 6 bases respectively, with 10 bases between them. CDR3 residues: CSVGGFGQPQHF. CDR3 in DNA: TGCAGCGTTGGGGGTTTTGGTCAGCCCCAGCATTTT.

This chain joins TRBV20-1 and TRBJ2-7; TRBD2 is a possible D gene (6 bases). Germline V gene lookup returns CDR1 DFQATT and CDR2 SNEGSKA (reference sequence). The CDR3 runs to 13 residues. The CDR3 bases are TGCAGGGGGCTAGCGTACCGTTCCTACGAGCAGTACTTC. This translates into CRGLAYRSYEQYF.

This clonotype was detected only a few times. CDR3 DNA: TGCAGTGCTAGAGTCAGCGGTAATAATTCACCCCTCCACTTT. It is translated as CSARVSGNNSPLHF. V gene TRBV20-1 combines with J gene TRBJ1-6; D is unresolved. V lost 1 base to trimming and J lost 5 bases, with 9 bases between them. Germline CDR1 is DFQATT and CDR2 is SNEGSKA (reference sequence). This CDR3 comprises 14 residues.

The chain couples TRBV6-2 or TRBV6-3 to TRBJ2-2; no definite D call. The germline V gene has CDR1 MNHEY and CDR2 SVGEGT. V shed 8 bases and J shed 0 bases, with 10 bases lying between them. The CDR3 covers 14 residues. CDR3 nucleotides: TGTGCCAGCGGCAGAGCCGCGAACACCGGGGAGCTGTTTTTT. This encodes CASGRAANTGELFF.

This clonotype has more than one count but fewer than ten. The chain links TRBV20-1 to TRBJ2-3; 10 nucleotides agree with TRBD2. The CDR3 totals 14 residues. The germline V gene has CDR1 DFQATT and CDR2 SNEGSKA (reference sequence). Trimming cost V 3 bases and J 5 bases; bases outside gene matches: 5. CDR3 sequence (DNA): TGCAGTGCTAGGGCCCTAGCGGGAGAAGATACGCAGTATTTT. It encodes CSARALAGEDTQYF.

This clonotype has more than one count but fewer than ten. This sequence joins TRBV20-1 and TRBJ2-7, with TRBD2 matching over 7 bases. J lost 0 bases, V lost 1 base, and 3 bases had no gene match. CDR1 DFQATT and CDR2 SNEGSKA come from the germline V gene (reference sequence). There are 14 residues in the CDR3. The chain's CDR3 is CSARGGRASYEQYF. Written as DNA, the CDR3 is TGCAGTGCTAGAGGGGGGAGGGCCTCCTACGAGCAGTACTTC.

The CDR3 spells CASSNYGAGAYEQYF. CDR3 nucleotide sequence: TGTGCCAGCAGTAACTATGGGGCAGGAGCCTACGAGCAGTACTTC. This rearrangement joins TRBV12-3 or TRBV12-4 to TRBJ2-7; tentatively, D is TRBD1 (5 bases). The V end lost 5 bases, the J end lost 2 bases, and 16 bases lay between the germline ends. CDR3 length: 15 residues.

The chain carries TRBV7-2 and TRBJ2-7; a possible D gene is TRBD1 (6 bases). Germline V gene data show CDR1 as SGHTA and CDR2 as FQGNSA. Trimming left V 6 bases short and J 7 bases short, with 22 bases between. This CDR3 region has 15 residues. CDR3 amino acids: CASRQTGQPDTEQYF. In DNA form, the CDR3 reads TGTGCCAGCAGACAGACGGGACAACCCGACACTGAGCAGTACTTC.

CDR3 in DNA: TGTGCCAGCAGTTTACGAGAACTAGCAGGGCCAGATACGCAGTATTTT. Amino acid sequence: CASSLRELAGPDTQYF. The V gene is TRBV28, the J gene TRBJ2-3; D is possibly TRBD2 (6 bases). Per the germline V gene, CDR1 is MDHEN and CDR2 is SYDVKM. V lost 2 bases to trimming and J lost 4 bases, with 16 bases between them. This CDR3 spans 16 amino acids.

In this sample, this clonotype turned up once. This sequence joins TRBV7-9 and TRBJ2-2; TRBD2 might be the D (6 bases). V was pared by 3 bases and J by 3 bases, with 11 bases between. This CDR3 has 15 amino acids. In germline, CDR1 is SEHNR, CDR2 FQNEAQ (reference sequence). The CDR3 reads CASSFQDYDTGELFF. The CDR3 bases are TGTGCCAGCAGCTTTCAGGACTATGACACCGGGGAGCTGTTTTTT.

A few counts support this clonotype. CDR3 DNA: TGTGCCAGCAGGTCACTTGGGGGGCAGTACTTC. Its protein is CASRSLGGQYF. This chain joins TRBV2 and TRBJ2-7, with D perhaps being TRBD1 or TRBD2 (5 bases each). This CDR3 spans 11 amino acids. Germline assignment: CDR1 SNHLY and CDR2 FYNNEI. V lost 6 bases, J lost 9 bases, and 12 bases lay in between. Drawing the rest from reference TRBV2 and TRBJ2-7, the complete variable domain is EPEVTQTPSHQVTQMGQEVILRCVPISNHLYFYWYRQILGQKVEFLVSFYNNEISEKSEIFDDQFSVERPDGSNFTLKIRSTKLEDSAMYFCASRSLGGQYFGPGTRLTVT.

This clonotype has just a few counts. The chain links TRBV20-1 to TRBJ1-6, with TRBD1 matching 8 bases. The CDR3 covers 13 residues. The trim removed 0 bases at V and 8 bases at J, leaving 0 bases unmatched. The germline V gene has CDR1 DFQATT and CDR2 SNEGSKA (reference sequence). The chain's CDR3 is CSARETGDSPLHF. The CDR3 region has the DNA TGCAGTGCTAGAGAGACAGGGGATTCACCCCTCCACTTT.

The chain combines TRBV5-4 with TRBJ2-3; TRBD2 matches 8 bases. The length of the CDR3 is 14 residues. The V gene's germline CDR1 is SGHNT and CDR2 YYREEE (reference sequence). The V gene end was trimmed by 0 bases and the J gene end by 10 bases; junction bases not matched to a gene: 7. The CDR3 region has the DNA TGTGCCAGCAGCTTGGCGGGAGGGATAGACGCGCAGTATTTT. Translating gives CASSLAGGIDAQYF.

This chain links TRBV7-2 with TRBJ2-7, with 11 bases matching TRBD1. The CDR3 runs to 16 residues. The germline CDR1 and CDR2 sequences are SGHTA and FQGNSA. With 6 bases clipped from V and 2 bases from J, the junction kept 9 bases outside the gene matches. CDR3 nucleotides: TGTGCCAGCAGTTCTACTCCGGGACAGGGGGCCTACGAGCAGTACTTC. Its translation is CASSSTPGQGAYEQYF.

This chain joins TRBV20-1 and TRBJ2-1; 12 bases fit TRBD2. Germline CDR1 and CDR2: DFQATT and SNEGSKA (reference sequence). The V gene end was trimmed by 5 bases and the J gene end by 8 bases; junction bases not matched to a gene: 10. The CDR3 consists of 15 residues. The CDR3 is CSAGRLAGVHHEQFF. In nucleotides, the CDR3 is TGCAGTGCTGGCCGACTAGCGGGAGTTCATCATGAGCAGTTCTTC.

This chain links TRBV27 with TRBJ2-1; D is possibly TRBD2 (7 bases). Deletions cut 5 bases from V and 0 bases from J, with 17 bases between. CDR1 and CDR2 (germline): MNHEY, SMNVEV (reference sequence). This CDR3 has 17 amino acids. The CDR3, as DNA: TGTGCCAGCAGTCCCAATAGGGGGGGGCGCTCCTACAATGAGCAGTTCTTC. As protein: CASSPNRGGRSYNEQFF.

This clonotype turned up a few times. This chain uses TRBV20-1 with TRBJ2-5; 7 nucleotides align to TRBD2. With V trimmed by 8 bases and J by 2 bases, 23 bases remained unmatched. This CDR3 region has 18 residues. The V gene's germline CDR1 is DFQATT and CDR2 SNEGSKA (reference sequence). The CDR3 reads CSTGGSVGGNSFQETQYF. The CDR3 nucleotides read TGCAGTACCGGGGGGTCAGTGGGTGGCAATAGCTTTCAAGAGACCCAGTACTTC.

The chain carries TRBV28 and TRBJ2-7; 7 bases are a match to TRBD1. This CDR3 has 16 amino acids. The ends lost 5 bases at V and 4 bases at J; junction bases unmatched: 14. Germline V gene sequence: CDR1 MDHEN, CDR2 SYDVKM. The CDR3: CASSRLGQQGIYEQYF. CDR3 nucleotide sequence: TGTGCCAGCAGTAGGTTGGGACAGCAAGGAATATACGAGCAGTACTTC.

This chain joins TRBV15 and TRBJ2-3; perhaps TRBD2 as D (6 bases). V lost 0 bases and J lost 0, with 16 bases in between. Germline CDR1 reads LNHNV; CDR2 reads YYDKDF (reference sequence). CDR3 size: 18 residues. In DNA, the CDR3 is TGTGCCACCAGCAGAGATCTTTCCGCGGGGACTAGCACAGATACGCAGTATTTT. Its protein product is CATSRDLSAGTSTDTQYF.

This clonotype was recorded only once. This chain uses TRBV19 with TRBJ2-7; 8 positions agree with TRBD1. The V and J ends lost 3 bases and 2 bases, in that order; junction bases with no gene match: 9. CDR1 and CDR2 (germline): LNHDA, SQIVND (reference sequence). The CDR3 runs 16 residues. The CDR3: CASSIAGGHPPYEQYF. The CDR3 region has the DNA TGTGCCAGTAGTATTGCAGGGGGCCATCCCCCCTACGAGCAGTACTTC.

This clonotype has only one observation. The chain combines TRBV12-3 or TRBV12-4 with TRBJ2-3; D may be TRBD1 (6 bases). The CDR3 totals 14 residues. Between the trimmed V and J ends, which lost 5 bases and 6 bases, there was a span of 15 bases. The CDR3 DNA sequence: TGTGCCAGCAGTGCCAACAGGGAAGGGGATACGCAGTATTTT. This codes for CASSANREGDTQYF.

This clonotype was counted a single time. This chain uses TRBV6-5 with TRBJ2-7, with 8 bases that match TRBD2. Germline assignment: CDR1 MNHEY and CDR2 SVGAGI. The CDR3 covers 15 residues. With 2 bases clipped from V and 0 bases from J, the junction kept 3 bases outside the gene matches. The CDR3, as DNA: TGTGCCAGCAGTTACAAGCGGGGGAGCTCCTACGAGCAGTACTTC. It yields the protein CASSYKRGSSYEQYF.